This TCR beta chain was captured by sequencing in a study of T-cell memory formation after mild COVID-19. Regarding the study as a whole: Some clones that responded were present in memory (sampled pre-infection), which suggests cross-reactive memory joined.

TCRdb ran MiXCR on the 5' RACE reads and lists one entry per CDR3 protein. This sample has a few hundred thousand distinct CDR3 sequences, with about a sixth found just once. The CDR3 totals 14 residues. The V segment lost 3 bases and the J segment 3 bases; nucleotides outside the gene matches: 2. Germline lookup yields CDR1 MGHRA and CDR2 YSYEKL. A remark on this clonotype: The antigen remains undetermined.

This clonotype was obtained from a man aged 18-30 years who had mild COVID-19 (a few samples of this study predate the infection). Cell type and time point are not known. Specimen: PBMCs or a T cell subset sorted from them (not recorded which). The rearrangement joins TRBV4-1 to TRBJ1-2; 9 bases line up with TRBD1. CDR3 amino acids: CASSQRDRDYGYTF. The CDR3 coding sequence is TGCGCCAGCAGCCAGCGGGACAGGGACTATGGCTACACCTTC.